This T cell receptor (beta chain) was retrieved from a study of cytomegalovirus exposure and HLA in healthy donors. Study-wide points: About 87% or about 30% of the time was how often most TCR beta V segments were productive, according to an earlier analysis. An apparent linkage of common viral pathogens to several of the most significant clusters emerged in a later analysis.

Each donor was nominally healthy when sampled (though unrecorded immune exposures were likely). As regards this clone: Its specificity is not known.

PCR amplification relied on 60 Vbeta primers (plus 13 Jbeta primers). Here immunoSEQ multiplex PCR was the method, and the copy in TCRdb shows in-frame clones only, minus some. The sample table sets out about 54,000 clones. Germline loops: CDR1 GTSNPN, CDR2 SVGIG (reference sequence). This CDR3 contains 12 residues. V shed 4 bases and J shed 4 bases, with 10 bases lying between them. The sample taken for sequencing was PBMCs. The TCR was taken from a woman in her thirties or forties in good health and CMV-seronegative. The gene calls are TRBV30 and TRBJ1-1, with D unresolved. The CDR3 nucleotides are TGTGCCTGGACGAATAGTGGCACTGAAGCTTTCTTT. Translating gives CAWTNSGTEAFF.